This record concerns one TCR beta chain sequence. The antigen remains unidentified. This sample was included in a study of cytomegalovirus exposure and HLA in healthy donors. Study-level points and caveats: One variant, a missense change in DCLRE1C, was linked in a later analysis to TCR beta V- and J-gene trimming.

Trimming shortened V by 2 bases and J by 9 bases, and 17 bases separated the two germline ends. The CDR3 is 16 residues long. Germline CDR1 is SGHTA and CDR2 is FQGNSA. Amplification used 60 Vbeta primers and 13 Jbeta primers. Sequencing used immunoSEQ multiplex PCR; TCRdb keeps in-frame clones, though not all of them. The sample has about 67,000 clones; roughly 65% are singletons. J is TRBJ1-6 and V is TRBV7-2; tentatively, D is TRBD1 (6 bases). The specimen was PBMCs. The TCR originated in a woman between 25 and 40 years old in good health and CMV-seronegative. The CDR3 sequence is CASSLHPQGTGSPLHF. CDR3 coding DNA: TGTGCCAGCAGCTTACACCCCCAGGGGACGGGTTCACCCCTCCACTTT.